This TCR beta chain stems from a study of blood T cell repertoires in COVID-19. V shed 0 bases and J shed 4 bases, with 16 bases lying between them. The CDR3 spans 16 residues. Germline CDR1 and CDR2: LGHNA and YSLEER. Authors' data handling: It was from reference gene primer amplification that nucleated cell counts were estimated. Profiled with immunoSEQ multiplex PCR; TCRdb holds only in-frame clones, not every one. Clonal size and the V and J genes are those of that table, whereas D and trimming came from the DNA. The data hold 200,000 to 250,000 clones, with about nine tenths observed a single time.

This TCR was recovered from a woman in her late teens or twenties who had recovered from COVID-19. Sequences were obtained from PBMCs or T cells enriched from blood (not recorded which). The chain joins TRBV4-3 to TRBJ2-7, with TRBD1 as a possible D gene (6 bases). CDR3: CASSQELWSGTYEQYF. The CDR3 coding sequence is TGCGCCAGCAGCCAAGAGTTGTGGTCGGGGACATACGAGCAGTACTTC.